These 16 T cell receptor beta chains were all obtained from the same sample, sequenced in a study of technical replicates of blood from several donors. The table came from immunoSEQ multiplex PCR; TCRdb's copy has only in-frame clones and leaves some out. Of 53,000 or so clones listed, approximately 92% are singletons. The sequencing sample was made of PBMCs. These receptors came from a human donor in good health. Some clones in this sample may be carry-over from other donors' samples.

The genes are TRBV5-1 and TRBJ2-3; 11 bases align to TRBD2. This CDR3 region has 16 residues. V gave up 4 bases and J gave up 0 bases; unmatched junction bases: 4. Germline assignment: CDR1 SGHRS and CDR2 YFSETQ. The CDR3 sequence is CASSAGTSGSTDTQYF. The CDR3 coding sequence is TGCGCCAGCAGCGCCGGGACTAGCGGCAGCACAGATACGCAGTATTTT.

The chain joins TRBV7-9 to TRBJ2-1; D perhaps matches TRBD2 (6 bases). Germline values: CDR1 SEHNR, CDR2 FQNEAQ (reference sequence). CDR3 length: 13 amino acids. V shed 4 bases and J shed 4 bases, with 8 bases lying between them. This chain's CDR3 is CASSSGGYNEQFF. The DNA for the CDR3 is TGTGCCAGCAGCTCCGGGGGATACAATGAGCAGTTCTTC. The full variable domain, completed using reference TRBV7-9 and TRBJ2-1, is DTGVSQNPRHKITKRGQNVTFRCDPISEHNRLYWYRQTLGQGPEFLTYFQNEAQLEKSRLLSDRFSAERPKGSFSTLEIQRTEQGDSAMYLCASSSGGYNEQFFGPGTRLTVL.

This clone appeared a single time. V is TRBV15 and J is TRBJ1-4, with D unresolved. V was trimmed by 1 base and J by 5 bases, leaving 5 bases between them. Germline loops: CDR1 LNHNV, CDR2 YYDKDF (reference sequence). There are 13 residues in the CDR3. For the CDR3, the DNA is TGTGCCACCAGCAGAGGGCGGAATGAAAAACTGTTTTTT. It yields the protein CATSRGRNEKLFF. Together with reference TRBV15 and TRBJ1-4, the CDR3 gives the full variable domain: DAMVIQNPRYQVTQFGKPVTLSCSQTLNHNVMYWYQQKSSQAPKLLFHYYDKDFNNEADTPDNFQSRRPNTSFCFLDIRSPGLGDTAMYLCATSRGRNEKLFFGSGTQLSVL.

The chain has TRBV7-2 and TRBJ2-3; no definite D call. V lost 5 bases to trimming and J lost 6 bases, with 9 bases between them. The germline V gene encodes CDR1 SGHTA and CDR2 FQGNSA. CDR3 length equals 12 residues. CDR3 in amino acids: CASSNFVDTQYF. CDR3 coding DNA: TGTGCCAGCAGCAACTTTGTTGATACGCAGTATTTT.

This clone was detected once. This chain connects TRBV4-1 to TRBJ2-5, with 7 bases identical to TRBD2. This CDR3 has 15 amino acids. V lost 5 bases, J lost 5 bases, and 11 bases stayed unmatched. CDR1 is MGHRA, CDR2 YSYEKL, per germline. The CDR3 region is CASSKSSGGIETQYF. CDR3 DNA sequence: TGCGCCAGCAGCAAAAGTTCGGGAGGCATCGAGACCCAGTACTTC.

The V call is TRBV2, the J call TRBJ1-1; 10 bases are shared with TRBD1. The V gene end was trimmed by 7 bases and the J gene end by 4 bases; junction bases not matched to a gene: 9. The CDR3 is 15 residues long. Per germline, CDR1 SNHLY and CDR2 FYNNEI. Here the CDR3 DNA reads TGTGCCAGCAACACCGGGACAGGGGTGGGCACTGAAGCTTTCTTT. The encoded protein is CASNTGTGVGTEAFF.

The chain joins TRBV6-9 to TRBJ2-5, with a tentative D call TRBD1 (5 bases). The CDR3 runs 13 residues. The germline V gene encodes CDR1 MNHGY and CDR2 SVAAGI. The V end was cut by 7 bases, the J end by 1 base, with 10 bases between. CDR3 DNA: TGTGCCAGCATTGGGGCAGCCCAAGAGACCCAGTACTTC. This encodes CASIGAAQETQYF.

J is TRBJ2-1 and V is TRBV2, with a possible D match to TRBD1 (7 bases). Looked up from germline, CDR1 is SNHLY and CDR2 is FYNNEI. Trimming removed 6 bases from V and 0 bases from J, with 12 bases in between. CDR3 length: 15 amino acids. The CDR3: CASSRQGGSYNEQFF. CDR3 nucleotides: TGTGCCAGCAGCCGACAGGGAGGCTCCTACAATGAGCAGTTCTTC.

The chain combines TRBV18 with TRBJ2-7, with a weak D call TRBD2 (6 bases). In germline, CDR1 is KGHSH, CDR2 LQKENI. Trimming shortened V by 3 bases and J by 5 bases, and 14 bases separated the two germline ends. The CDR3 runs 14 residues. The DNA for the CDR3 is TGTGCCAGCTCACCCCCAGCGGGTACCAACGAGCAGTACTTC. Protein product: CASSPPAGTNEQYF.

V usage is TRBV14 and J usage is TRBJ2-2; 9 bases map to TRBD1. CDR1 and CDR2 from the germline V gene are SGHDN and FVKESK. The J segment lost 7 bases and the V segment lost 1 base, leaving 10 bases of the junction unmatched. The CDR3 consists of 17 residues. CDR3 loop: CASSQGLLQGAIGELFF. In DNA form, the CDR3 reads TGTGCCAGCAGCCAAGGCCTCCTACAGGGGGCGATCGGGGAGCTGTTTTTT.

V usage is TRBV19 and J usage is TRBJ2-1; D is unclear. CDR1 and CDR2 (germline): LNHDA, SQIVND (reference sequence). The CDR3 sequence is 13 residues long. V shed 6 bases and J shed 2 bases, with 8 bases lying between them. The CDR3 sequence: CASREEPYNEQFF. For the CDR3, the DNA is TGTGCCAGTAGAGAAGAGCCCTACAATGAGCAGTTCTTC.

The genes are TRBV7-6 and TRBJ1-2; no definite D call. Germline CDR1 is SGHVS and CDR2 is FNYEAQ. The CDR3 has 13 residues. V was shortened by 5 bases and J by 6 bases, with 13 bases between the two germline ends. CDR3 bases: TGTGCCAGCAGCCACCCATTGGGCAATGGCTACACCTTC. Protein sequence: CASSHPLGNGYTF.

The genes are TRBV4-2 and TRBJ2-2; 11 nucleotides agree with TRBD1. There are 15 residues in the CDR3. V was pared by 6 bases and J by 7 bases, with 7 bases of the junction left unmatched. Germline V lookup: CDR1 LGHNA, CDR2 YNFKEQ. The CDR3 DNA is TGTGCCAGCAGTCGGGACAGGGGGGTTGGCGGGGAGCTGTTTTTT. Translating it yields CASSRDRGVGGELFF.

The chain is built from TRBV7-8 and TRBJ1-5, with D perhaps matching TRBD1 (5 bases). This CDR3 is 18 amino acids long. Germline values: CDR1 SGHVS, CDR2 FQNEAQ. V was trimmed by 10 bases and J by 0 bases, leaving 25 bases between them. The CDR3 here is CATSRGLALPASNQPQHF. The CDR3, as DNA: TGTGCCACATCACGGGGGTTGGCGCTCCCGGCTAGCAATCAGCCCCAGCATTTT.

The J gene is TRBJ2-3, the V gene TRBV2; TRBD1 might be the D (6 bases). Germline V CDR1 and CDR2: SNHLY, FYNNEI. V was pared by 5 bases and J by 5 bases, with 14 bases between. The CDR3 runs 14 residues. The CDR3, as DNA: TGTGCCAGCAGTAGACCCTCCAGGGGAGATACGCAGTATTTT. Translated, it gives CASSRPSRGDTQYF.

The chain joins TRBV7-3 to TRBJ1-5, with TRBD1 matching over 9 bases. V lost 3 bases to trimming and J lost 7 bases; unmatched junction nucleotides: 13. Germline loops: CDR1 SGHTA, CDR2 FQGTGA. The CDR3 extends over 17 amino acids. The CDR3 reads CASSFSPGTGIHQPQHF. CDR3 nucleotides: TGTGCCAGCAGCTTTTCTCCCGGGACAGGGATCCACCAGCCCCAGCATTTT.